A selection of T cell receptor beta chains follows, all from one sample in a study of shared clonotypes between healthy human individuals. Only in-frame clones appear in the TCRdb table, and some are missing; sequencing was by immunoSEQ multiplex PCR. The sample has over a million clones; around three quarters are singletons. Sequencing was performed on memory CD4+ T cells from PBMCs. These receptor sequences come from a man between 18 and 29 years old in good health. Some clones in this sample may be carry-over from other donors' samples. The CDR3 runs from the conserved cysteine through the conserved F or W. The D gene is left open where the match is weak. A clone size is listed for some rows: how often the clone was seen (once, few, many), or a class if it is expanded.

d_call clone_size j_call v_call cdr3_aa cdr3_nt
- - TRBJ2-5 TRBV7-2 CASSPRIQQETQYF TGTGCCAGCAGCCCTCGGATCCAACAAGAGACCCAGTACTTC
TRBD1 - TRBJ1-1 TRBV18 CATAEGARVTEAFF TGTGCCACCGCTGAGGGGGCGCGGGTCACTGAAGCTTTCTTT
- - TRBJ1-5 TRBV28 CASSLNPIFVGMGNQPQHF TGTGCCAGCAGTTTAAACCCCATCTTCGTAGGGATGGGCAATCAGCCCCAGCATTTT
- few TRBJ2-1 TRBV5-1 CASSLGSQRFF TGCGCCAGCAGCTTGGGATCCCAGCGGTTCTTC
- once TRBJ2-3 TRBV6-1 CASSPEGGREPQYF TGTGCCAGCAGTCCCGAAGGGGGGCGGGAGCCACAGTATTTT
TRBD1 - TRBJ1-2 TRBV5-1 CASSLVPTGNYGYTF TGCGCCAGCAGCTTGGTCCCGACAGGGAACTATGGCTACACCTTC
- - TRBJ1-3 TRBV28 CASSLLPGSGGNTIYF TGTGCCAGCAGTTTATTGCCGGGTTCGGGGGGAAACACCATATATTTT
- - TRBJ1-2 TRBV30 CAWSDWSPLSGGAYGYTF TGTGCCTGGAGCGATTGGAGTCCACTTTCTGGGGGGGCCTATGGCTACACCTTC
TRBD1 - TRBJ1-5 TRBV30 CAWSARQGQPQHF TGTGCCTGGAGTGCAAGACAGGGGCAGCCCCAGCATTTT
TRBD2 once TRBJ2-1 TRBV6-6 CASRTSGSRGFF TGTGCCAGCAGGACTAGCGGGAGCCGAGGGTTCTTC
TRBD2 - TRBJ2-1 TRBV29-1 CSVLGTGGSYNEQFF TGCAGCGTCCTCGGGACGGGAGGCTCCTACAATGAGCAGTTCTTC
- - TRBJ1-3 TRBV19 CATTEYRGNTIYF TGTGCCACCACAGAATACCGAGGAAACACCATATATTTT
TRBD2 - TRBJ2-5 TRBV10-1 CASSESLAGGQETQYF TGCGCCAGCAGTGAGTCGCTAGCGGGAGGCCAAGAGACCCAGTACTTC
- - TRBJ1-3 TRBV6-5 CASRRQYAGNTIYF TGTGCCAGCAGACGGCAGTACGCTGGAAACACCATATATTTT
- few TRBJ2-6 TRBV6-1 CASSLSGANVLTF TGTGCCAGCTCCCTTTCTGGGGCCAACGTCCTGACTTTC
- - TRBJ2-2 TRBV29-1 CSGGAANTGELFF TGCAGTGGAGGGGCGGCGAACACCGGGGAGCTGTTTTTT
TRBD2 - TRBJ2-7 TRBV5-4 CASSLWASGTYEQYF TGTGCCAGCAGCTTGTGGGCTAGCGGAACCTACGAGCAGTACTTC
- - TRBJ2-3 TRBV5-6 CASSFASGPDTQYF TGTGCCAGCAGCTTTGCGTCTGGTCCAGATACGCAGTATTTT
- few TRBJ1-4 TRBV5-5 CASSPHSGLYEKLFF TGTGCCAGCAGCCCTCACAGTGGGCTTTATGAAAAACTGTTTTTT
TRBD2 - TRBJ2-2 TRBV11-1 CASSRTSGRPNTGELFF TGTGCCAGCAGCAGGACTAGCGGGAGGCCGAACACCGGGGAGCTGTTTTTT
TRBD1 - TRBJ1-4 TRBV7-9 CASSQRTGNEKLFF TGTGCCAGCAGCCAACGGACAGGGAATGAAAAACTGTTTTTT
- - TRBJ1-2 TRBV19 CASSIVRPLGRPDYGYTF TGTGCCAGTAGTATAGTCCGACCCCTTGGAAGGCCGGACTATGGCTACACCTTC
- - TRBJ2-7 TRBV5-1 CASSLRQGAYEQYF TGCGCCAGCAGCTTGAGGCAGGGCGCCTACGAGCAGTACTTC
- - TRBJ2-5 TRBV18 CASSPGPLQETQYF TGTGCCAGCTCACCGGGGCCTTTACAAGAGACCCAGTACTTC
- - TRBJ2-5 TRBV9 CASSAGRQETQYF TGTGCCAGCAGCGCGGGACGACAAGAGACCCAGTACTTC
TRBD2 - TRBJ2-4 TRBV5-4 CASSLPPGLGGIQYF TGTGCCAGCAGCTTACCGCCGGGACTAGGAGGCATTCAGTACTTC